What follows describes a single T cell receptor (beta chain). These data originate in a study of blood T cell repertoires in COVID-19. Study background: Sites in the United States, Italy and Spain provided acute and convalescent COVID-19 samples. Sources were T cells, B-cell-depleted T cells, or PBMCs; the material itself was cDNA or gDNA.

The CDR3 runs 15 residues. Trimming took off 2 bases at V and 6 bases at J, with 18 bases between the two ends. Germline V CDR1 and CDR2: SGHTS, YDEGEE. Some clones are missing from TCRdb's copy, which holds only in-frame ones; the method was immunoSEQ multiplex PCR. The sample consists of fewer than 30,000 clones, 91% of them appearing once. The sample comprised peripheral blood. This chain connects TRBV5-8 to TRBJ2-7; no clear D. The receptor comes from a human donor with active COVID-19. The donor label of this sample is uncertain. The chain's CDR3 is CASSFSRRRVGEQYF. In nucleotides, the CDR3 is TGTGCCAGCAGCTTTTCCCGGCGACGGGTCGGCGAGCAGTACTTC.